The rows below give T cell receptor beta chains drawn from one sample of a study of cytomegalovirus exposure and HLA in healthy donors. TCRdb's table, derived via immunoSEQ multiplex PCR, lists solely in-frame clones and lacks some. The data hold 75,000 to 95,000 clones, with 55% to 75% observed a single time. Sequenced input: PBMCs. These TCRs come from a man aged 45-60 years in good health and CMV-seronegative. Both conserved end residues are part of each CDR3. The D gene is left open where the match is weak. Not all rows give a size; the values are once, few, many and, for expanded clones, a class.

cdr3_length v_call d_call clone_size cdr3_aa
18 TRBV4-3 TRBD2 few CASSHVSTSGTRADTQYF
19 TRBV7-2 NA few CASSPYSTGRRGSTDTQYF
12 TRBV29-1 NA NA CSVAPSRDTQYF
14 TRBV10-3 TRBD1 NA CAISDQGAGNTIYF
15 TRBV11-2 NA NA CASTNSDGRTDTQYF
16 TRBV7-3 TRBD1 NA CASSLSARGREETQYF
16 TRBV15 TRBD1 NA CATSRGRTGAGDTQYF
15 TRBV7-3 TRBD2 NA CASSWLAGGWDTQYF
15 TRBV29-1 TRBD1 NA CSVESSPGGPYGYTF
14 TRBV5-1 TRBD2 NA CASSFGGNLYEQYF
17 TRBV6-1 NA once CASSERDGRSNTGELFF
14 TRBV9 TRBD2 NA CASSVLAGSNTQYF
13 TRBV7-8 NA few CASSLGVLGGAFF
14 TRBV11-1 TRBD2 NA CASSRRGEGDTQYF
13 TRBV6-5 NA NA CASSLNTGSPGYF
17 TRBV15 NA NA CATSRTITGSSGNTIYF
14 TRBV7-9 TRBD1 NA CASSPGGLGETQYF
13 TRBV29-1 NA NA CSVGRLNSEKLFF
17 TRBV9 TRBD1 NA CASSAYPGQGGSYEQYF
16 TRBV9 TRBD1 NA CASSVELTGVAGELFF
15 TRBV14 TRBD2 few CASRGRGTSGGTQYF
14 TRBV28 TRBD2 NA CASFSGGARETQYF
17 TRBV5-1 TRBD2 NA CASSRGLAGGQSSEQFF
13 TRBV7-8 NA NA CSSNQKQAYEQYF
15 TRBV11-3 TRBD2 NA CASSPRTSGAETQYF
14 TRBV11-2 NA few CASSLGSGNQPQHF
16 TRBV27 NA NA CAGHALVEQRQETQYF
14 TRBV11-2 TRBD2 NA CASKVAGGAETQYF
15 TRBV7-2 NA NA CASSRRPGTNQPQHF
10 TRBV20-1 NA NA CSAVGNTIYF
15 TRBV4-2 TRBD2 NA CASSHSGLAGNEQFF
15 TRBV5-1 NA many CASSPSTPLQAEAFF
15 TRBV6-5 TRBD1 NA CASRWTGESTDTQYF
14 TRBV10-3 NA NA CAISDQRSYNEQFF
18 TRBV4-1 TRBD1 NA CASSQDLGQGLNNQPQHF
14 TRBV7-9 NA NA CASRGWGGASTAFF
17 TRBV7-9 NA NA CASSSFPRGRGSYGYTF
13 TRBV29-1 TRBD1 NA CSASGTGFYEQYF
17 TRBV9 NA NA CASSTRTLRSGANVLTF
15 TRBV30 TRBD1 few CAWSVWTGGVGGYTF
18 TRBV12-5 NA once CASGSGLSRDMGQETQYF
15 TRBV7-7 TRBD2 NA CASSRRTSSYNEQFF
19 TRBV4-2 TRBD2 few CASSQARKGSGRVAGELFF
13 TRBV5-6 TRBD1 NA CASSLQGEETQYF
14 TRBV4-3 NA NA CASSQDGRGDEQFF
11 TRBV30 NA NA CAWSANYEQYF
14 TRBV7-9 TRBD1 NA CASSFGTGEEKLFF
16 TRBV7-9 NA NA CASSPQDPRVYNEQFF
12 TRBV6-5 NA NA CASRDTTETQYF
14 TRBV7-6 NA NA CASSLGGRNQPQHF
15 TRBV7-2 NA NA CASSRILGSGQPQHF
14 TRBV9 NA NA CASSVGEAGETQYF
13 TRBV18 NA NA CASSPGGYEKLFF